Below, 27 T cell receptor beta chains from the same sample are listed, as sequenced in a study of OX40 agonist ivuxolimab in advanced cancers. Assay: immunoSEQ multiplex PCR; the TCRdb copy retains only in-frame clones and omits some. The sample yields about 78,000 clones, approximately 88% seen once. Material: CD4+ or CD8+ T cells sorted from blood, obtained in a trial of the OX40 agonist ivuxolimab. The receptors derive from an adult with an advanced solid tumor such as melanoma, head and neck, liver or kidney cancer.

The chain uses TRBV7-2 and TRBJ2-7; 7 bases fit TRBD2. The CDR3 sequence is 17 residues long. Germline CDR1 and CDR2: SGHTA and FQGNSA. V was clipped by 1 base and J by 4 bases; unmatched bases: 13. CDR3 in amino acids: CASSLGRRDYPLYEQYF. The CDR3 DNA reads TGTGCCAGCAGCTTAGGTCGCCGGGACTACCCGCTTTACGAGCAGTACTTC.

The V call is TRBV6-6, the J call TRBJ1-6; 7 bases align to TRBD1. Per the germline V gene, CDR1 is MNHNY and CDR2 is SVGAGI (reference sequence). The CDR3 loop spans 14 amino acids. The ends lost 4 bases at V and 7 bases at J; junction bases unmatched: 4. CDR3 nucleotides: TGTGCCAGCAGTTTAACCAGGGGGAATTCACCCCTCCACTTT. The encoded protein is CASSLTRGNSPLHF.

The chain has TRBV4-1 and TRBJ2-1; 10 bases match TRBD2. The germline gives CDR1 MGHRA, CDR2 YSYEKL. The V segment lost 5 bases and the J segment 0 bases; nucleotides outside the gene matches: 13. This CDR3 spans 19 amino acids. The CDR3 loop is CASSSKTGTSVSSYNEQFF. The DNA of the CDR3 is TGCGCCAGCAGCTCCAAAACCGGGACTAGCGTAAGCTCCTACAATGAGCAGTTCTTC.

The CDR3 is CASRIGGERSETQYF. CDR3 bases: TGCGCCAGCAGGATAGGGGGTGAAAGGTCGGAGACCCAGTACTTC. The chain is built from TRBV5-1 and TRBJ2-5; TRBD1 might be the D (6 bases). Trimming pared 5 bases from V and 5 bases from J, leaving 19 bases between. The germline CDR1 and CDR2 sequences are SGHRS and YFSETQ. This CDR3 has 15 amino acids.

The chain is built from TRBV28 and TRBJ2-1; 11 nucleotides match TRBD2. The V gene end was trimmed by 5 bases and the J gene end by 5 bases; junction bases not matched to a gene: 8. The CDR3 sequence is 16 residues long. CDR1 and CDR2 from the germline V gene are MDHEN and SYDVKM. CDR3 amino acids: CASSQPRLAGNNEQFF. CDR3 coding DNA: TGTGCCAGCAGTCAACCCAGACTAGCGGGAAACAATGAGCAGTTCTTC.

The rearrangement uses TRBV25-1 and TRBJ2-3; 7 bases are shared with TRBD2. Germline lookup yields CDR1 MGHDK and CDR2 SYGVNS. Trimming cost V 6 bases and J 6 bases; bases outside gene matches: 9. The CDR3 has 14 residues. The CDR3 region has the DNA TGTGCCAGCAGAAACCTGCGGGGGAACGATACGCAGTATTTT. As protein: CASRNLRGNDTQYF.

The gene calls are TRBV30 and TRBJ2-1; TRBD1 matches at 10 bases. Per germline, CDR1 GTSNPN and CDR2 SVGIG (reference sequence). The CDR3 contains 14 residues. The junction had 10 bases not matched to a gene; V was cut back by 7 bases and J by 7 bases. CDR3: CALGRQGAANEQFF. CDR3 bases: TGTGCCTTGGGCCGACAGGGGGCTGCGAATGAGCAGTTCTTC.

The chain joins TRBV19 to TRBJ2-7, with D possibly matching TRBD1 (6 bases). V was clipped by 4 bases and J by 2 bases, with 21 bases between them. CDR3 length: 17 residues. The germline V gene encodes CDR1 LNHDA and CDR2 SQIVND (reference sequence). The CDR3 spells CASSSRTGTIETYEQYF. The CDR3 DNA sequence: TGTGCCAGTAGTAGCCGTACAGGGACAATCGAGACCTACGAGCAGTACTTC.

The chain has TRBV7-6 and TRBJ1-1; D gene uncertain. Trimming took 1 base from V and 1 from J, leaving 10 bases between them. The CDR3 runs to 15 residues. Germline assignment: CDR1 SGHVS and CDR2 FNYEAQ. DNA of the CDR3: TGTGCCAGCAGCTTAGATTGGGGTGGGAACACTGAAGCTTTCTTT. Its translation is CASSLDWGGNTEAFF.

Only one count was recorded for this clone. This chain links TRBV4-3 with TRBJ2-5; 9 bases are shared with TRBD2. Germline lookup yields CDR1 LGHNA and CDR2 YSLEER. The length of the CDR3 is 14 residues. V lost 2 bases to trimming and J lost 11 bases; unmatched junction nucleotides: 9. The CDR3 DNA is TGCGCCAGCAGCCAAATAGCGGGAGCTGGAGAGCAGTACTTC. Translation: CASSQIAGAGEQYF.

The rearrangement joins TRBV14 to TRBJ2-3, with 7 bases fitting TRBD1. With 1 base clipped from V and 3 bases from J, the junction kept 4 bases outside the gene matches. The CDR3 has 15 amino acids. Germline assignment: CDR1 SGHDN and CDR2 FVKESK. The CDR3 loop reads CASSQGTGGTDTQYF. The CDR3 DNA sequence: TGTGCCAGCAGCCAAGGGACAGGTGGGACAGATACGCAGTATTTT.

The gene calls are TRBV5-4 and TRBJ1-3; 10 bases map to TRBD1. The germline V gene has CDR1 SGHNT and CDR2 YYREEE (reference sequence). J gave up 1 base and V 4 bases, and 8 bases lay outside the gene matches. CDR3 size: 17 residues. CDR3 residues: CASSPSDRGSSGNTIYF. The CDR3 DNA follows: TGTGCCAGCAGCCCCTCGGACAGGGGGTCGTCTGGAAACACCATATATTTT.

Only a few counts were recorded for this clone. This chain links TRBV10-1 with TRBJ2-2; 9 nucleotides align to TRBD1. The germline gives CDR1 WNHNN, CDR2 SYGVQD (reference sequence). Trimming cost V 6 bases and J 4 bases; bases outside gene matches: 3. The CDR3 covers 14 residues. CDR3 amino acids: CASSRDRVTGELFF. In nucleotides, the CDR3 is TGCGCCAGCAGCCGGGACAGGGTCACCGGGGAGCTGTTTTTT.

This clone has ten or more counts. DNA of the CDR3: TGTGCCAGCACCTTGGGGGGCCCTAACTATGGCTACACCTTC. This codes for CASTLGGPNYGYTF. This chain links TRBV11-2 with TRBJ1-2; tentatively, D is TRBD1 (6 bases). V was clipped by 7 bases and J by 0 bases, with 12 bases between them. The CDR3 has 14 amino acids. Per the germline V gene, CDR1 is SGHAT and CDR2 is FQNNGV.

This clone was seen a single time. This chain connects TRBV28 to TRBJ2-7; 8 bases are shared with TRBD1. The V and J ends lost 8 bases and 2 bases, in that order; junction bases with no gene match: 8. CDR3 size: 14 residues. The germline gives CDR1 MDHEN, CDR2 SYDVKM. The CDR3: CASQGAAPTYEQYF. The CDR3 nucleotides read TGTGCCAGCCAGGGGGCCGCACCTACCTACGAGCAGTACTTC.

The chain combines TRBV4-3 with TRBJ1-1, with D tentatively TRBD1 (6 bases). CDR1 is LGHNA, CDR2 YSLEER, per germline. Trimming took 4 bases from V and 2 from J, leaving 17 bases between them. The CDR3 has 16 residues. Here the CDR3 reads CASSPRGNGVNTEAFF. The CDR3 DNA reads as TGCGCCAGCAGCCCCAGGGGAAACGGGGTAAACACTGAAGCTTTCTTT.

The gene calls are TRBV9 and TRBJ1-5; tentative D call: TRBD1 (5 bases). V shed 4 bases and J shed 7 bases, with 12 bases lying between them. This CDR3 has 13 amino acids. CDR1 is SGDLS, CDR2 YYNGEE, per germline. The CDR3 DNA follows: TGTGCCAGCAGCCGGGGCACAAGGCAGCCCCAGCATTTT. Protein sequence: CASSRGTRQPQHF.

The chain is built from TRBV7-3 and TRBJ2-1; 7 bases are shared with TRBD2. Germline CDR1 is SGHTA and CDR2 is FQGTGA. This CDR3 comprises 14 residues. Losses at the gene ends were 6 bases for V and 10 bases for J; bases not matched to a gene: 12. CDR3 nucleotides: TGTGCCAGCAGAGGGGAGGGGAGCGGAGGGGAGCAGTTCTTC. This sequence encodes CASRGEGSGGEQFF.

The chain carries TRBV10-1 and TRBJ2-1; no clear D. Per germline, CDR1 WNHNN and CDR2 SYGVQD (reference sequence). Deletions cut 1 base from V and 2 bases from J, with 15 bases between. This CDR3 is 17 amino acids long. CDR3 nucleotide sequence: TGCGCCAGCAGTGAGTACCCTCCAGGTAGCCCCTACAATGAGCAGTTCTTC. Protein product: CASSEYPPGSPYNEQFF.

This chain joins TRBV5-1 and TRBJ2-1; no clear D. Between the trimmed V and J ends, which lost 4 bases and 0 bases, there was a span of 11 bases. Germline CDR1 reads SGHRS; CDR2 reads YFSETQ. This CDR3 has 15 residues. The CDR3 here is CASSPPIDSYNEQFF. The DNA of the CDR3 is TGCGCCAGCAGCCCACCGATCGACTCCTACAATGAGCAGTTCTTC.

V usage is TRBV12-5 and J usage is TRBJ1-1; no reliable D call. V lost 1 base and J lost 3, with 9 bases in between. This CDR3 comprises 14 residues. Germline CDR1 and CDR2: LGHNT and FRNRAP. The CDR3 nucleotides read TGTGCTAGTGGTTTGGGTCGATCGGACACTGAAGCTTTCTTT. This gives the protein CASGLGRSDTEAFF.

The chain's CDR3 is CASSLTGQGYEQYF. As DNA, the CDR3 is TGTGCCAGCAGCTTAACGGGACAGGGTTACGAGCAGTACTTC. This chain connects TRBV7-3 to TRBJ2-7; 9 positions match TRBD1. From germline, CDR1 is SGHTA and CDR2 FQGTGA. The CDR3 consists of 14 residues. With 0 bases clipped from V and 4 bases from J, the junction kept 1 base outside the gene matches.

The chain is built from TRBV18 and TRBJ1-5; no reliable D call. This CDR3 contains 14 residues. Trimming cost V 2 bases and J 3 bases, with 8 bases left between them. CDR1 is KGHSH, CDR2 LQKENI, per germline. CDR3 amino acids: CASSPSADNQPQHF. CDR3 nucleotide sequence: TGTGCCAGCTCACCAAGTGCAGACAATCAGCCCCAGCATTTT.

The gene calls are TRBV21-1 and TRBJ2-7; whether TRBD2, the table's D call, matches the DNA was not checked. TRBV21-1 has pseudogene status. This CDR3 is built from 19 residues. For the CDR3, the DNA is TGTGCCAGCAGAAGCGGGACAGGCGGACTAGCGGGAGCCACCTACGAGCAGTACTTC. Translation: CASRSGTGGLAGATYEQYF.

This rearrangement joins TRBV12-5 to TRBJ1-5, with D unresolved. CDR1 is LGHNT and CDR2 is FRNRAP in the germline V gene. This CDR3 has 12 residues. Between the trimmed V and J ends, which lost 4 bases and 10 bases, there was a span of 11 bases. The CDR3 DNA follows: TGTGCTAGTGGTTCCTTGGGTGGTCCCCAGCATTTT. Translation gives CASGSLGGPQHF.

The chain recombines TRBV9 with TRBJ2-7; D is possibly TRBD1 (6 bases). This CDR3 contains 16 residues. The germline V and J ends were trimmed by 4 bases and 2 bases, with 19 bases remaining between them. Per germline, CDR1 SGDLS and CDR2 YYNGEE. The CDR3 region is CASSPQDSPGPYEQYF. The DNA of the CDR3 is TGTGCCAGCAGCCCCCAGGACAGCCCGGGGCCCTACGAGCAGTACTTC.

The V call is TRBV28, the J call TRBJ1-1, with 10 bases fitting TRBD1. The V gene's germline CDR1 is MDHEN and CDR2 SYDVKM. This CDR3 region has 17 residues. V was pared by 5 bases and J by 5 bases, with 14 bases of the junction left unmatched. CDR3 amino acids: CASSPYGGTGVWTEAFF. CDR3 coding DNA: TGTGCCAGCAGTCCGTACGGGGGGACAGGGGTATGGACTGAAGCTTTCTTT.